This T cell receptor (beta chain) was retrieved from a study of blood T cell repertoires in COVID-19. Some clones are missing from TCRdb's copy, which holds only in-frame ones; the method was immunoSEQ multiplex PCR. The sample shows 20,000 to 30,000 clones, about 81% of them seen only once. This CDR3 has 18 residues. The trim removed 5 bases at V and 0 bases at J, leaving 7 bases unmatched. CDR1 is KGHSH and CDR2 is LQKENI in the germline V gene. Patients of the Seattle cohort, enrolled during active infection, were followed longitudinally. J is TRBJ2-6 and V is TRBV18, with TRBD1 matching 10 bases. This receptor was obtained from a woman in her seventies with COVID-19, enrolled during active disease. Material for sequencing was peripheral blood. DNA for the CDR3: TGTGCCAGCTCATCAAGGACAGGGGGGGGCTCTGGGGCCAACGTCCTGACTTTC. It yields the protein CASSSRTGGGSGANVLTF.